Listed below are T cell receptor beta chains from one sample, sequenced in a study of early T cells in non-severe SARS-CoV-2 infection. TCRdb fed the 5' RACE reads into MiXCR, producing one record per CDR3 protein. The data hold around 77,000 distinct CDR3 sequences, with around 10% observed a single time. The material sequenced was whole blood, taken at baseline. These receptors all come from an adult who was a healthcare worker with PCR-confirmed SARS-CoV-2 infection or an uninfected control (not recorded which). Each CDR3 is given with its conserved first and last residue. A D gene is named only where the DNA matches it firmly. Clone size is stated in some rows and not others, as once, few, many or a class when expanded.

few	TRBV20-1	-	TRBJ1-1	CSATGSNTEAFF	TGCAGTGCGACGGGATCAAACACTGAAGCTTTCTTT
many	TRBV2	-	TRBJ2-2	CASSVDDARTGELFF	TGTGCCAGCAGTGTAGACGACGCGAGGACCGGGGAGCTGTTTTTT
-	TRBV11-3	-	TRBJ2-3	CASSSSTSSTDTQYF	TGTGCCAGCAGCTCTAGCACCTCTAGCACAGATACGCAGTATTTT
-	TRBV5-1	-	TRBJ1-3	CASSPGQTSGNTIYF	TGCGCCAGCAGCCCGGGACAAACCTCTGGAAACACCATATATTTT
many	TRBV6-6	-	TRBJ1-1	CASTRLRGYEAFF	TGTGCCAGCACTCGGCTACGTGGGTATGAAGCTTTCTTT
few	TRBV30	-	TRBJ2-7	CAWRPLREGEQYF	TGTGCCTGGAGGCCCCTTCGCGAGGGGGAGCAGTACTTC
few	TRBV7-9	TRBD1	TRBJ2-7	CASSATGTGLDEQYF	TGTGCCAGCAGCGCCACCGGGACAGGGCTGGACGAGCAGTACTTC
-	TRBV20-1	-	TRBJ1-6	CSARDSGGKKGNSPLHF	TGCAGTGCTAGAGATTCGGGAGGGAAAAAGGGTAATTCACCCCTCCACTTT
many	TRBV6-1	-	TRBJ2-5	CASSSTGRGETQYF	TGTGCCAGCAGTTCAACAGGGCGAGGGGAGACCCAGTACTTC
few	TRBV1	-	TRBJ1-2	CTVPRSNYGYTF	TGCACCGTGCCCAGATCCAACTATGGCTACACCTTC
many	TRBV7-6	TRBD2	TRBJ2-4	CASSPLLAGGPAKNIQYF	TGTGCCAGCAGCCCCCTACTAGCGGGGGGCCCTGCCAAAAACATTCAGTACTTC
-	TRBV7-7	-	TRBJ2-3	CASSQRPTDTQYF	TGTGCTAGCAGCCAAAGGCCGACAGATACGCAGTATTTT
-	TRBV11-2	-	TRBJ2-4	CASSPSRQVQYF	TGTGCCAGCAGCCCTTCTAGACAGGTTCAGTACTTC
many	TRBV28	TRBD2	TRBJ2-3	CASSGASGVVDTQYF	TGTGCCAGCAGTGGGGCTAGCGGGGTGGTGGATACGCAGTATTTT
-	TRBV6-6	-	TRBJ2-1	CASSTQPGGSIHNEQFF	TGTGCCAGCAGTACCCAGCCCGGGGGAAGTATTCACAATGAGCAGTTCTTC
few	TRBV5-6	-	TRBJ2-4	CASSTTDRAKNIQYF	TGTGCCAGCAGCACCACCGACAGGGCCAAAAACATTCAGTACTTC
medium-sized	TRBV11-2	-	TRBJ2-5	CASSPTPGHQETQYF	TGTGCCAGCAGCCCTACGCCGGGGCACCAAGAGACCCAGTACTTC
many	TRBV12-3/TRBV12-4	-	TRBJ1-3	CASRGGLPGLSGNTIYF	TGTGCCAGCAGGGGCGGGCTCCCGGGTCTCTCTGGAAACACCATATATTTT
few	TRBV20-1	-	TRBJ2-2	CSAHQHRELFF	TGCAGTGCCCATCAACACCGGGAGCTGTTTTTT
few	TRBV5-5	TRBD2	TRBJ2-3	CASSSRPGGTDTQYF	TGTGCCAGCAGTTCCCGCCCGGGAGGTACAGATACGCAGTATTTT
many	TRBV4-2	-	TRBJ1-1	CASSQVGRNTEAFF	TGTGCCAGCAGCCAAGTGGGTAGGAACACTGAAGCTTTCTTT
many	TRBV7-2	-	TRBJ1-2	CASSLGLMGGYTF	TGTGCCAGCAGCTTGGGTCTCATGGGTGGCTACACCTTC
few	TRBV7-9	-	TRBJ1-6	CASSPPTGYNSPLHF	TGTGCCAGCAGCCCTCCGACAGGTTATAATTCACCCCTCCACTTT
-	TRBV7-9	TRBD1	TRBJ1-2	CASSFEGQGYDYTF	TGTGCCAGCAGCTTTGAGGGACAGGGGTATGACTACACCTTC
few	TRBV5-1	-	TRBJ2-5	CASSLDRSGQETQYF	TGCGCCAGCAGCTTGGATAGGTCAGGTCAAGAGACCCAGTACTTC
-	TRBV9	TRBD1	TRBJ2-3	CASSVAGTGATDTQYF	TGTGCCAGCAGCGTTGCCGGGACAGGGGCCACAGATACGCAGTATTTT
many	TRBV12-3/TRBV12-4	-	TRBJ1-6	CASRMDSYSPLHF	TGTGCCAGCAGAATGGACAGCTATTCACCCCTCCACTTT
few	TRBV7-2	TRBD1	TRBJ1-6	CASSLTGGSPLHF	TGTGCCAGCAGCTTAACAGGGGGCTCACCCCTCCACTTT
-	TRBV7-9	-	TRBJ2-3	CASSGRSVGTQYF	TGTGCCAGCAGCGGACGCTCAGTAGGTACGCAGTATTTT
many	TRBV11-2	-	TRBJ2-1	CASSLGIYNEQFF	TGTGCCAGCAGCTTAGGTATTTACAATGAGCAGTTCTTC
-	TRBV7-2	-	TRBJ2-5	CASSPRQETQYF	TGTGCCAGCAGCCCCCGGCAAGAGACCCAGTACTTC
few	TRBV5-1	TRBD2	TRBJ2-3	CASTGRVASGGSAQYF	TGCGCCAGCACCGGGAGGGTAGCGAGCGGGGGCTCGGCGCAGTATTTT
many	TRBV4-1	-	TRBJ1-1	CASSPTGETEAFF	TGCGCCAGCAGCCCCACGGGGGAGACTGAAGCTTTCTTT
few	TRBV4-1	-	TRBJ2-7	CASSQVDRTYEQYF	TGCGCCAGCAGCCAAGTAGACAGGACCTACGAGCAGTACTTC
many	TRBV6-6	-	TRBJ1-1	CASRVPRGRAFF	TGTGCCAGCAGGGTCCCCCGAGGTCGGGCTTTCTTT
few	TRBV20-1	TRBD2	TRBJ2-1	CSAYPTSGGSYNEQFF	TGCAGTGCCTACCCGACTAGCGGGGGATCATACAATGAGCAGTTCTTC
few	TRBV27	-	TRBJ2-5	CASSLGPDPRTQYF	TGTGCCAGCAGTTTAGGGCCGGACCCCAGGACCCAGTACTTC
many	TRBV6-5	-	TRBJ2-3	CASSSIGAKTDTQYF	TGTGCCAGCAGTAGTATCGGGGCGAAGACAGATACGCAGTATTTT
many	TRBV12-3/TRBV12-4	TRBD2	TRBJ2-7	CASSPPGLTEQYF	TGTGCCAGCAGTCCGCCGGGACTAACCGAGCAGTACTTC
many	TRBV7-9	-	TRBJ2-6	CARQGMAPSGANVLTF	TGTGCCAGGCAGGGTATGGCACCCTCTGGGGCCAACGTCCTGACTTTC
many	TRBV6-2/TRBV6-3	-	TRBJ1-5	CASSPGGQPQHF	TGTGCCAGCAGCCCCGGGGGACAGCCCCAGCATTTT
few	TRBV5-4	TRBD1	TRBJ2-1	CASSRDSNEQFF	TGTGCCAGCAGCCGGGACAGCAATGAGCAGTTCTTC
-	TRBV5-1	TRBD1	TRBJ2-1	CASSLRTGPYNEQFF	TGCGCCAGCAGCCTTCGGACAGGGCCCTACAATGAGCAGTTCTTC
few	TRBV3-1	TRBD1	TRBJ2-7	CASSQATGALYEQYF	TGTGCCAGCAGCCAAGCAACAGGGGCCCTCTACGAGCAGTACTTC
many	TRBV27	-	TRBJ1-1	CASSFSGNTEAFF	TGTGCCAGCAGCTTTAGTGGGAATACTGAAGCTTTCTTT
-	TRBV29-1	-	TRBJ2-3	CSVEFFEARSTDTQYF	TGCAGCGTTGAGTTTTTCGAGGCTAGATCCACAGATACGCAGTATTTT
few	TRBV7-2	-	TRBJ2-3	CASSFAGQSTDTQYF	TGTGCCAGCAGCTTTGCGGGACAGAGCACAGATACGCAGTATTTT
many	TRBV5-4	-	TRBJ2-5	CASSFAGAGETQYF	TGTGCCAGCAGCTTCGCGGGGGCCGGAGAGACCCAGTACTTC
-	TRBV11-2	TRBD2	TRBJ2-7	CASSFLAGYSNEQYF	TGTGCCAGCAGCTTCTTAGCGGGGTATTCCAACGAGCAGTACTTC
few	TRBV5-1	-	TRBJ2-3	CASSLEGQDTQYF	TGCGCCAGCAGCTTGGAGGGTCAAGATACGCAGTATTTT
-	TRBV5-5	TRBD2	TRBJ2-5	CASSLNSGGAETQYF	TGTGCCAGCAGCTTGAATAGCGGGGGGGCAGAGACCCAGTACTTC